The T cell receptor beta chain described here comes from a study of blood T cell repertoires in COVID-19. Background on the study: Acute and convalescent COVID-19 specimens originated in the United States, Italy and Spain. T cells, B-cell-depleted T cells, or PBMCs provided the cDNA or gDNA that served as material.

Per the germline V gene, CDR1 is SGHNT and CDR2 is YYREEE (reference sequence). The CDR3 has 14 residues. V shed 3 bases, J shed 7 bases, and the junction held 3 bases outside the gene matches. In the authors' methods: Amplified reference gene primers provided the basis for estimating nucleated cell counts. Sequencing was performed with immunoSEQ multiplex PCR; in TCRdb, only in-frame clones are kept and a portion is missing. The V and J calls and clone size were taken over from that table, and D and trimming were inferred from the DNA. The sample lists 300,000 to 400,000 clones, more than 70% occurring once.

Sequences were obtained from peripheral blood. The chain has TRBV5-4 and TRBJ1-6, with 8 bases matching TRBD1. This receptor was obtained from a man aged 25 to 45 with active or convalescent COVID-19. The CDR3 here is CASSWNRGNSPLHF. Here the CDR3 DNA reads TGTGCCAGCAGCTGGAACAGGGGGAATTCACCCCTCCACTTT.